This T cell receptor (beta chain) was captured by sequencing in a study of PD-1 blockade in classical Hodgkin lymphoma (dated by TCRdb to between 2020 and 2021). Background on the whole study: Nivolumab dosing was 3 mg/kg intravenously every 2 weeks, continuing until either disease progression or unacceptable toxicity. The study used TCR beta sequencing and CyTOF to define a peripheral blood immune signature of response to PD-1 blockade in classical Hodgkin lymphoma.

CDR1 and CDR2, looked up from the germline V gene, are SGHRS and YFSETQ. The junction carries 9 bases between V and J, which are trimmed by 4 bases and 5 bases respectively. Its CDR3 holds 12 amino acids, cysteine through phenylalanine. The retained sequence is limited to the CDR3, 36 bases, with the frame set at the first base. The Qiagen DNeasy kit was used to extract genomic DNA from unsorted PBMCs and from the negatively selected CD4+ and CD8+ fractions. TCR beta CDR3 regions were amplified by immunoSEQ multiplex PCR using primers annealing to V and J segments. A synthetic immune receptor repertoire was used to minimize amplification bias, and any remaining bias was removed computationally after sequencing. The authors' pipeline ran thus. Custom Python scripts were used to quantify repertoire diversity as the Shannon entropy index. Unsorted, CD4+ and CD8+ repertoires were analyzed separately, except for combined analyses in which CD4+ and CD8+ sequences were merged in silico. A clone was considered expanded if an increase in frequency of at least 2-fold after treatment relative to C1D1 was found, and a pseudocount of 0.5 was applied to clones undetected at baseline. Singleton clones were defined as clones with 0 or 1 copy at C1D1, and non-singleton clones were defined as clones with 2 or more copies. By matching protein sequences in sorted samples from the same patient, clones expanded in unsorted samples were annotated as CD4+, CD8+ or unknown. Diversity changes from C1D1 to C4D1 were tested in paired samples using Wilcoxon tests. The clones in this table, taken by TCRdb from immuneACCESS, are in-frame only. Not every clone is retained; where verified, under half of the shortfall comes from an unresolved V gene, and the cause of the rest is unknown. V and J calls and clone size are those listed in that table; D and trimming were worked out from the DNA. In this sample the table shows fewer than 65,000 clones, 90% of which occur a single time. The top ten hold about 9.6% of the sample.

What the work shows at the level of the full study, not this receptor alone: Baseline diversity similar to that of newly diagnosed patients was observed in trial patients achieving complete response, whereas significantly lower diversity was observed in partial responders and progressors. Baseline TCR diversity was reported as lower in newly diagnosed patients than in healthy donors, and lower still in relapsed/refractory patients. The study was limited to a single clinical trial cohort, and causes of repertoire differences, possibly disease activity or prior therapy, remained undefined. Lower diversity was observed in patients in whom nivolumab was started less than 1 year after ASCT, and these patients were excluded from later analyses so that confounding by immune reconstitution would be avoided. By C4D1, a significant rise was seen in CD4+ TCR diversity but not in CD8+ TCR diversity (p=0.0027 vs p=0.16), and the rise was most apparent among complete responders (p=0.02).

In light of the paper, this sample's time point label describes: cycle 1 day 1 (C1D1), immediately before nivolumab initiation. All trial patients had relapsed after autologous stem cell transplantation, with cohorts A, B and C differing in prior brentuximab vedotin exposure. The trial cohort included 55 to 60 patients with relapsed/refractory classical Hodgkin lymphoma, and each patient had a best overall response of complete response, partial response or progressive disease. Trial patients were treated with single-agent nivolumab in the multi-cohort phase II CheckMate 205 trial. An independent review committee assessed best overall response by applying the 2007 International Working Group response criteria. Trial PBMCs were collected just before the start of nivolumab (C1D1) and during therapy at cycle 2 day 1 and cycle 4 day 1. Peripheral blood was collected in 8 mL Vacutainer Cell Preparation Tubes, from which PBMCs were isolated by centrifugation and then cryopreserved.

Note on this clone: This receptor's antigen is unknown. Qualities for individual bases were not recorded, and no much larger clone is one base off.

The TCR originated in a human donor with classical Hodgkin lymphoma. The sample consisted of peripheral blood mononuclear cells (PBMCs), taken at baseline. The chain uses TRBV5-1 and TRBJ1-2; perhaps TRBD1 is the D gene, with 6 bases matching. The DNA is as follows: TGCGCCAGCAGCGACCAGGGGTATGGCTACACCTTC. Protein translation: CASSDQGYGYTF. Where the CDR3 stops, the reference TRBV5-1 and TRBJ1-2 genes take over; the full variable domain is KAGVTQTPRYLIKTRGQQVTLSCSPISGHRSVSWYQQTPGQGLQFLFEYFSETQRNKGNFPGRFSGRQFSNSRSEMNVSTLELGDSALYLCASSDQGYGYTFGSGTRLTVV.